The clone carrying this T cell receptor (beta chain) was seen at least ten times. This entry is derived from a study of neurological immune-mediated disorders. V lost 0 bases and J 4 bases, leaving 6 bases between the germline ends. Germline V CDR1 and CDR2: LGHDT, YNNKEL (reference sequence). The CDR3 covers 13 residues. TCRdb re-called the 5' RACE reads through MiXCR, storing one row per CDR3 protein. The sample has under 60,000 distinct CDR3 sequences; 4.5% to 7% are singletons. The sequence derives from a woman between 18 and 29 years old with multiple sclerosis. The chain uses TRBV3-1 and TRBJ1-2, with D uncertain. The sample taken for sequencing was CD4+ T cells from blood. The CDR3 nucleotides read TGTGCCAGCAGCCAAGATGAAGTCTATGGCTACACCTTC. Amino acid sequence: CASSQDEVYGYTF.